The 28 T cell receptor beta chains presented below share a single source sample, sequenced in a study of PD-1 blockade in classical Hodgkin lymphoma. Profiled with immunoSEQ multiplex PCR; TCRdb holds only in-frame clones, not every one. The table lists 25,000 to 40,000 clones, around 81% of them singletons, with about 17% in the top ten. Regarding time point: cycle 4 day 1 (C4D1), after five to seven weeks of nivolumab. Brentuximab vedotin exposure varied, and every patient relapsed after autologous stem cell transplantation. Sequencing was performed on peripheral blood mononuclear cells (PBMCs), taken before the fourth cycle of nivolumab. These receptors came from a human donor with classical Hodgkin lymphoma.

This chain joins TRBV5-4 and TRBJ1-2; 7 bases align to TRBD1. CDR1 is SGHNT and CDR2 is YYREEE in the germline V gene (reference sequence). V lost 4 bases to trimming and J lost 8 bases; unmatched junction nucleotides: 8. CDR3 size: 13 residues. The chain's CDR3 is CASSPPGQEGYTF. CDR3 nucleotide sequence: TGTGCCAGCAGCCCGCCCGGACAGGAAGGCTACACCTTC.

The CDR3 protein is CASSLAPTGELFF. CDR3 nucleotide sequence: TGTGCCAGCAGCTTGGCTCCCACCGGGGAGCTGTTTTTT. This chain links TRBV5-5 with TRBJ2-2; D gene uncertain. The CDR3 totals 13 residues. CDR1 and CDR2 from the germline V gene are SGHKS and YYEKEE (reference sequence). Trimming removed 0 bases from V and 4 bases from J, with 4 bases in between.

A single count supports this clone. This chain uses TRBV7-8 with TRBJ2-7, with D perhaps matching TRBD1 (6 bases). V was cut by 5 bases and J by 5 bases, with 13 bases left in between. The V gene's germline CDR1 is SGHVS and CDR2 FQNEAQ. There are 13 residues in the CDR3. CDR3 bases: TGTGCCAGCAGCGAAGACAGGTGGCACGAGCAGTACTTC. Residues: CASSEDRWHEQYF.

V is TRBV28 and J is TRBJ2-7; D possibly corresponds to TRBD1 (6 bases). The CDR3 runs 12 residues. Germline CDR1 MDHEN, CDR2 SYDVKM. With 7 bases removed from V and 4 bases from J, the gap between germline ends came to 11 bases. CDR3 DNA: TGTGCCAGCACCTCCGACAGGTACGAGCAGTACTTC. It translates to CASTSDRYEQYF.

The rearrangement links TRBV30 to TRBJ1-2, with D perhaps TRBD1 (6 bases). There are 13 residues in the CDR3. With 3 bases removed from V and 2 bases from J, the gap between germline ends came to 10 bases. Germline V CDR1 and CDR2: GTSNPN, SVGIG (reference sequence). For the CDR3, the DNA is TGTGCCTGGAGGAGGGGGAGGAACTATGGCTACACCTTC. Encoded protein: CAWRRGRNYGYTF.

The chain links TRBV6-6 to TRBJ2-7, with 7 bases fitting TRBD2. The ends lost 2 bases at V and 6 bases at J; junction bases unmatched: 10. The germline CDR1 and CDR2 sequences are MNHNY and SVGAGI (reference sequence). The CDR3 loop spans 15 amino acids. CDR3 DNA sequence: TGTGCCAGCAGTTACGGGTGGGAGGGCCGTTCCGAGCAGTACTTC. This gives the protein CASSYGWEGRSEQYF.

The chain employs TRBV7-6 and TRBJ2-3; possibly TRBD2 for D (6 bases). The CDR3 runs 15 residues. Germline CDR1 SGHVS, CDR2 FNYEAQ. V was pared by 7 bases and J by 1 base, with 15 bases between. Here the CDR3 DNA reads TGTGCCAGCACCCGTGGAGGGCGGGGCACAGATACGCAGTATTTT. This translates into CASTRGGRGTDTQYF.

This clone was found a few times. The J gene is TRBJ1-6, the V gene TRBV7-6; D remains ambiguous. The germline gives CDR1 SGHVS, CDR2 FNYEAQ. The V end lost 4 bases, the J end lost 5 bases, and 15 bases lay between the germline ends. The CDR3 consists of 16 residues. This CDR3 reads CASSSGSGFDNSPLHF. In DNA, the CDR3 is TGTGCCAGCAGCTCGGGGTCCGGGTTTGATAATTCACCCCTCCACTTT. Full variable domain (rest looked up from reference TRBV7-6 and TRBJ1-6): GAGVSQSPRYKVTKRGQDVALRCDPISGHVSLYWYRQALGQGPEFLTYFNYEAQQDKSGLPNDRFSAERPEGSISTLTIQRTEQRDSAMYRCASSSGSGFDNSPLHFGNGTRLTVT.

This chain connects TRBV28 to TRBJ1-3; maybe TRBD1 (5 bases). Germline assignment: CDR1 MDHEN and CDR2 SYDVKM. V was trimmed by 3 bases and J by 0 bases, leaving 9 bases between them. The CDR3 runs 15 residues. The CDR3 here is CASSFRESSGNTIYF. The CDR3 DNA reads as TGTGCCAGCAGTTTCAGGGAGAGCTCTGGAAACACCATATATTTT.

This clone came up once. This chain links TRBV7-2 with TRBJ2-1; D is uncertain. Germline loops: CDR1 SGHTA, CDR2 FQGNSA. This CDR3 contains 14 residues. Trimming shortened V by 1 base and J by 4 bases, and 8 bases separated the two germline ends. CDR3: CASSLGQIYNEQFF. The CDR3 bases are TGTGCCAGCAGCTTAGGGCAGATTTACAATGAGCAGTTCTTC.

This chain links TRBV19 with TRBJ1-5; D is undetermined. The germline V and J ends were trimmed by 4 bases and 3 bases, with 19 bases remaining between them. Germline values: CDR1 LNHDA, CDR2 SQIVND (reference sequence). The CDR3 extends over 17 amino acids. CDR3 sequence reads: CASSRTFAGSLNQPQHF. The CDR3 bases are TGTGCCAGTAGTAGAACGTTCGCGGGCAGCCTCAATCAGCCCCAGCATTTT. Filled out from reference TRBV19 and TRBJ1-5, the complete variable domain reads DGGITQSPKYLFRKEGQNVTLSCEQNLNHDAMYWYRQDPGQGLRLIYYSQIVNDFQKGDIAEGYSVSREKKESFPLTVTSAQKNPTAFYLCASSRTFAGSLNQPQHFGDGTRLSIL.

This chain joins TRBV6-4 and TRBJ2-1; D remains unclear. Germline CDR1 reads MRHNA; CDR2 reads SNTAGT. V was clipped by 4 bases and J by 10 bases, with 17 bases between them. The CDR3 length is 14 residues. The CDR3 DNA follows: TGTGCCAGCAGTGCGGCAGACACCCCCAGGGAGCAGTTCTTC. Translating gives CASSAADTPREQFF.

Only one count was recorded for this clone. The V call is TRBV7-2, the J call TRBJ2-3, with 7 positions matching TRBD1. Germline V gene data show CDR1 as SGHTA and CDR2 as FQGNSA. With 5 bases clipped from V and 1 base from J, the junction kept 9 bases outside the gene matches. This CDR3 spans 16 amino acids. CDR3 bases: TGTGCCAGCAGCACTAGGACAGGTTGGGGCACAGATACGCAGTATTTT. It translates to CASSTRTGWGTDTQYF.

Only one count was recorded for this clone. V is TRBV7-9 and J is TRBJ1-2; the D is unclear. The V and J ends lost 5 bases and 6 bases respectively, with 16 bases between them. Per the germline V gene, CDR1 is SEHNR and CDR2 is FQNEAQ (reference sequence). The CDR3 is made up of 14 amino acids. DNA of the CDR3: TGTGCCAGCAGCCCTCTTTGGACGGAGAATGGCTACACCTTC. This translates into CASSPLWTENGYTF. The full variable domain, rest sourced from reference TRBV7-9 and TRBJ1-2, is DTGVSQNPRHKITKRGQNVTFRCDPISEHNRLYWYRQTLGQGPEFLTYFQNEAQLEKSRLLSDRFSAERPKGSFSTLEIQRTEQGDSAMYLCASSPLWTENGYTFGSGTRLTVV.

The count of this clone is one. V gene TRBV27 combines with J gene TRBJ2-5; 9 bases align to TRBD1. J gave up 4 bases and V 6 bases, and 6 bases lay outside the gene matches. Germline CDR1 and CDR2: MNHEY and SMNVEV (reference sequence). This CDR3 has 14 amino acids. DNA of the CDR3: TGTGCCAGCAGAGACACAGGGGGCGGAGAGACCCAGTACTTC. This gives the protein CASRDTGGGETQYF.

The chain couples TRBV5-8 to TRBJ2-7; D is unclear. CDR1 is SGHTS and CDR2 is YDEGEE in the germline V gene. Deletions cut 3 bases from V and 9 bases from J, with 10 bases between. There are 11 residues in the CDR3. As DNA, the CDR3 is TGTGCCAGCAGCTCCAGAATTCGGCAGTACGTC. Translated, it gives CASSSRIRQYV.

V and J are TRBV27 and TRBJ2-7; D could derive from TRBD1 or TRBD2 (5 bases each). The V gene lost 5 bases and the J gene lost 6 bases, with 17 bases spanning the gap. This CDR3 contains 14 residues. Germline V lookup: CDR1 MNHEY, CDR2 SMNVEV (reference sequence). The CDR3 loop reads CASSRGTSGLEQYF. CDR3 bases: TGTGCCAGCAGTCGAGGGACCTCAGGGCTCGAGCAGTACTTC.

V and J are TRBV10-3 and TRBJ2-3; D gene ambiguous. This CDR3 has 13 amino acids. In germline, CDR1 is ENHRY, CDR2 SYGVKD. V gave up 7 bases and J gave up 6 bases, with 14 bases separating them. The CDR3 is CAITVQGSDTQYF. The CDR3, as DNA: TGTGCCATCACCGTGCAAGGGTCCGATACGCAGTATTTT.

This chain connects TRBV7-6 to TRBJ2-2; D possibly corresponds to TRBD2 (6 bases). This CDR3 is 14 amino acids long. V was shortened by 0 bases and J by 5 bases, with 7 bases between the two germline ends. The germline V gene has CDR1 SGHVS and CDR2 FNYEAQ. CDR3 in amino acids: CASSLAGGTGELFF. CDR3 DNA: TGTGCCAGCAGCTTAGCGGGGGGAACCGGGGAGCTGTTTTTT.

The chain recombines TRBV7-3 with TRBJ2-5; TRBD2 matches 8 bases. Germline trimming cut 5 bases from V and 1 base from J; bases unmatched to any gene: 3. The CDR3 runs 14 residues. Germline V lookup: CDR1 SGHTA, CDR2 FQGTGA. The CDR3 sequence: CASSTTSGQETQYF. CDR3 nucleotides: TGTGCCAGCAGCACCACTAGCGGCCAAGAGACCCAGTACTTC.

As concerns this clone: Relative to the germline gene, one junction end is altered; a read error may explain this. This rearrangement joins TRBV7-7 to TRBJ2-2, with TRBD1 matching over 8 bases. Germline values: CDR1 SSHAT, CDR2 FNYEAQ (reference sequence). CDR3 size: 15 residues. Written as DNA, the CDR3 is TGTGCTAGCAGCTCCGGACAGGGCGGGTCCGGGGAGCTGTTTTTT. Amino acids: CASSSGQGGSGELFF. The full variable domain, in which reference TRBV7-7 and TRBJ2-2 provide the parts outside the CDR3, is GAGVSQSPRYKVTKRGQDVTLRCDPISSHATLYWYQQALGQGPEFLTYFNYEAQPDKSGLPSDRFSAERPEGSISTLTIQRTEQRDSAMYRCASSSGQGGSGELFFGEGSRLTVL.

The chain combines TRBV7-6 with TRBJ2-7, with 9 bases that match TRBD2. After removal of 2 bases from V and 2 bases from J, the junction contained 4 bases not matched to a gene. The CDR3 sequence is 15 residues long. Per germline, CDR1 SGHVS and CDR2 FNYEAQ. In DNA, the CDR3 is TGTGCCAGCAGCTTAAGTAGCGGGGGAGCCTACGAGCAGTACGTC. Its protein is CASSLSSGGAYEQYV.

The V gene is TRBV2, the J gene TRBJ1-5; no reliable D call. V dropped 6 bases and J dropped 4 bases, with 16 bases sitting between them. Germline V lookup: CDR1 SNHLY, CDR2 FYNNEI. The CDR3 spans 15 residues. DNA for the CDR3: TGTGCCAGCAGCGCGAACAGAGGAACGAATCAGCCCCAGCATTTT. As protein: CASSANRGTNQPQHF.

The chain carries TRBV28 and TRBJ2-5; 9 bases line up with TRBD1. Gene TRBJ2-7 matches the end of the DNA better, so the J call may be wrong. The CDR3 sequence is 15 residues long. CDR1 MDHEN and CDR2 SYDVKM come from the germline V gene. The DNA for the CDR3 is TGTGCCAGCAGTGAACCGGGACAGGGTTTTTCCGAGCAGTACTTC. Translated: CASSEPGQGFSEQYF.

This clone was observed a handful of times. The V gene is TRBV4-2, the J gene TRBJ1-2, with unresolved D. The length of the CDR3 is 14 residues. With 0 bases removed from V and 8 bases from J, the gap between germline ends came to 13 bases. Germline loops: CDR1 LGHNA, CDR2 YNFKEQ. CDR3 region: CASSQDLGRGGYTF. CDR3 nucleotides: TGTGCCAGCAGCCAAGATCTCGGGAGAGGCGGCTACACCTTC.

V is TRBV7-2 and J is TRBJ2-7, with a weak D call TRBD2 (5 bases). CDR3 size: 14 residues. Looked up from germline, CDR1 is SGHTA and CDR2 is FQGNSA. V lost 5 bases to trimming and J lost 6 bases, with 17 bases between them. The CDR3 region has the DNA TGTGCCAGCAGCCCGGGATTTCTCACCTCCGAGCAGTACTTC. This sequence encodes CASSPGFLTSEQYF.

The rearrangement links TRBV28 to TRBJ1-3; the D is unclear. This CDR3 has 15 residues. CDR1 and CDR2 (germline): MDHEN, SYDVKM. V was trimmed by 5 bases and J by 0 bases, leaving 11 bases between them. DNA for the CDR3: TGTGCCAGCAGTCCCCCCTACAGCTCTGGAAACACCATATATTTT. It is translated as CASSPPYSSGNTIYF.

V gene TRBV5-4 combines with J gene TRBJ1-4; D not resolved. Germline V lookup: CDR1 SGHNT, CDR2 YYREEE (reference sequence). The CDR3 spans 15 residues. V lost 4 bases, J lost 6 bases, and 16 bases lay in between. The CDR3 reads CASSPSGRGDEKLFF. CDR3 coding DNA: TGTGCCAGCAGCCCCTCCGGGCGGGGTGATGAAAAACTGTTTTTT.